The next 27 T cell receptor beta chains were all read from a single sample in a study of shared clonotypes between healthy human individuals. Profiled with immunoSEQ multiplex PCR; TCRdb holds only in-frame clones, not every one. The sample carries about 1 million clones, 70% to 80% recorded once. The sample consisted of memory CD4+ T cells sorted from blood. Documented subset: CD45RA-negative fraction. The receptors derive from a man aged 18 to 29 in good health.

About this clone itself: Other DNA sequences in the sample encode the same CDR3. V usage is TRBV14 and J usage is TRBJ1-2, with TRBD1 as a possible D gene (5 bases). The V and J ends lost 4 bases and 2 bases respectively, with 8 bases between them. Germline loops: CDR1 SGHDN, CDR2 FVKESK. CDR3 size: 13 residues. As DNA, the CDR3 is TGTGCCAGCAGCCCGGGACTAAACTATGGCTACACCTTC. It is translated as CASSPGLNYGYTF.

The chain links TRBV6-1 to TRBJ2-7; 7 bases fit TRBD1. This CDR3 has 14 residues. The trim removed 5 bases at V and 2 bases at J, leaving 6 bases unmatched. Germline lookup yields CDR1 MNHNS and CDR2 SASEGT. CDR3 in DNA: TGTGCCAGCAGTAAAGACAGGGACACCTACGAGCAGTACTTC. It translates to CASSKDRDTYEQYF.

The chain joins TRBV5-6 to TRBJ2-6; D unresolved. The ends were cut back, 2 bases at V and 0 bases at J, with 9 bases in the middle. The CDR3 contains 16 residues. Germline V gene sequence: CDR1 SGHDT, CDR2 YYEEEE. CDR3 DNA sequence: TGTGCCAGCAGCTTCGGCGTCTCCTCTGGGGCCAACGTCCTGACTTTC. Protein product: CASSFGVSSGANVLTF.

V usage is TRBV13 and J usage is TRBJ1-1; D is unresolved. The CDR3 is 15 amino acids. V gave up 3 bases and J gave up 1 base, with 12 bases separating them. The germline gives CDR1 PRHDT, CDR2 FYEKMQ (reference sequence). The DNA for the CDR3 is TGTGCCAGCAGCTTGGTTGGCGCAGAGAACACTGAAGCTTTCTTT. This sequence encodes CASSLVGAENTEAFF.

The chain is built from TRBV6-6 and TRBJ2-1; weak D call: TRBD2 (5 bases). The CDR3 runs to 14 residues. V lost 6 bases to trimming and J lost 0 bases, with 9 bases between them. Per the germline V gene, CDR1 is MNHNY and CDR2 is SVGAGI (reference sequence). CDR3 sequence: CASSTRSSYNEQFF. The CDR3 DNA reads TGTGCCAGCAGCACTAGGAGCTCCTACAATGAGCAGTTCTTC.

Worth noting for this clone: This CDR3 is also generated by other DNA sequences in the sample. V gene TRBV18 combines with J gene TRBJ2-7; the D call may be TRBD1 or TRBD2 (5 bases each). The germline V gene encodes CDR1 KGHSH and CDR2 LQKENI. The V gene lost 3 bases and the J gene lost 5 bases, with 8 bases spanning the gap. The CDR3 spans 12 residues. CDR3 amino acids: CASSPTGHEQYF. CDR3 nucleotide sequence: TGTGCCAGCTCACCGACGGGGCACGAGCAGTACTTC.

V gene TRBV5-4 combines with J gene TRBJ1-4; D gene ambiguous. The CDR3 totals 14 residues. The germline V gene has CDR1 SGHNT and CDR2 YYREEE (reference sequence). The germline V and J ends were trimmed by 0 bases and 4 bases, with 7 bases remaining between them. CDR3 protein: CASSLDGRNEKLFF. The CDR3 DNA follows: TGTGCCAGCAGCTTGGACGGGCGTAATGAAAAACTGTTTTTT.

The chain recombines TRBV30 with TRBJ1-3; D is undetermined. Germline-derived CDR1 and CDR2 are GTSNPN and SVGIG (reference sequence). The V and J ends lost 3 bases and 2 bases respectively, with 8 bases between them. The CDR3 is made up of 13 amino acids. CDR3 amino acids: CAWRGLAGNTIYF. The CDR3 region has the DNA TGTGCCTGGAGAGGGCTTGCTGGAAACACCATATATTTT.

The gene calls are TRBV10-3 and TRBJ2-2; 7 bases map to TRBD1. The V gene's germline CDR1 is ENHRY and CDR2 SYGVKD. The length of the CDR3 is 21 residues. V was pared by 2 bases and J by 0 bases, with 18 bases of the junction left unmatched. The CDR3 loop reads CAISEAEPGQPRGPNTGELFF. In DNA form, the CDR3 reads TGTGCCATCAGTGAGGCGGAGCCGGGACAGCCGCGCGGCCCGAACACCGGGGAGCTGTTTTTT.

The chain couples TRBV5-1 to TRBJ2-1; TRBD2 matches at 7 bases. Looked up from germline, CDR1 is SGHRS and CDR2 is YFSETQ. V lost 5 bases to trimming and J lost 5 bases; unmatched junction nucleotides: 4. The CDR3 is made up of 13 amino acids. Here the CDR3 DNA reads TGCGCCAGCAGAAAGCTAGCGGACAATGAGCAGTTCTTC. Amino acid sequence: CASRKLADNEQFF.

The chain combines TRBV5-1 with TRBJ2-7, with 12 bases matching TRBD1. V was pared by 4 bases and J by 6 bases, with 8 bases of the junction left unmatched. There are 15 residues in the CDR3. CDR1 SGHRS and CDR2 YFSETQ come from the germline V gene. The CDR3 DNA reads TGCGCCAGCAGCCCGCGGGACAGGGGGCAAGGCGAGCAGTACTTC. Translating it yields CASSPRDRGQGEQYF. Using reference TRBV5-1 and TRBJ2-7 for the parts outside the CDR3, the full variable domain is KAGVTQTPRYLIKTRGQQVTLSCSPISGHRSVSWYQQTPGQGLQFLFEYFSETQRNKGNFPGRFSGRQFSNSRSEMNVSTLELGDSALYLCASSPRDRGQGEQYFGPGTRLTVT.

The V call is TRBV19, the J call TRBJ1-6; possible D gene TRBD1, 5 bases. Germline CDR1 and CDR2: LNHDA and SQIVND (reference sequence). This CDR3 comprises 15 residues. Trimming pared 4 bases from V and 7 bases from J, leaving 14 bases between. DNA of the CDR3: TGTGCCAGTAGTACCACCGGGACGGGGAATTCACCCCTCCACTTT. It yields the protein CASSTTGTGNSPLHF. Looking up the rest from reference TRBV19 and TRBJ1-6 gives the full variable domain: DGGITQSPKYLFRKEGQNVTLSCEQNLNHDAMYWYRQDPGQGLRLIYYSQIVNDFQKGDIAEGYSVSREKKESFPLTVTSAQKNPTAFYLCASSTTGTGNSPLHFGNGTRLTVT.

This chain uses TRBV6-1 with TRBJ1-2; the D gene is possibly TRBD1 (6 bases). The CDR3 contains 12 residues. Between the trimmed V and J ends, which lost 5 bases and 8 bases, there was a span of 12 bases. Looked up from germline, CDR1 is MNHNS and CDR2 is SASEGT. The DNA of the CDR3 is TGTGCCAGCAGTACAGGGTTCAACGGCTACACCTTC. This encodes CASSTGFNGYTF.

The V gene is TRBV27, the J gene TRBJ2-2; TRBD2 aligns across 9 bases. From germline, CDR1 is MNHEY and CDR2 SMNVEV (reference sequence). The ends lost 2 bases at V and 0 bases at J; junction bases unmatched: 1. This CDR3 contains 16 residues. CDR3 DNA: TGTGCCAGCAGTTTAGGCGGGAGGGCGAACACCGGGGAGCTGTTTTTT. It codes for CASSLGGRANTGELFF.

Comment on this clone: One junction end disagrees with the germline gene, perhaps due to a read error. The chain recombines TRBV29-1 with TRBJ2-3; 7 bases fit TRBD2. The CDR3 has 12 amino acids. Germline V gene data show CDR1 as SQVTM and CDR2 as ANQGSEA. The CDR3 DNA sequence: TGCAGCCTTGAGCGGGACACAGATACGCAGTATTTT. Translated, it gives CSLERDTDTQYF.

There are many counts of this clone. The chain is built from TRBV6-1 and TRBJ2-5, with a weak D call TRBD2 (7 bases). Germline V lookup: CDR1 MNHNS, CDR2 SASEGT. The CDR3 consists of 14 residues. Trimming cost V 7 bases and J 1 base, with 13 bases left between them. Written as DNA, the CDR3 is TGTGCCAGCACCAGAGGGGGGGCCCAAGAGACCCAGTACTTC. As protein: CASTRGGAQETQYF.

The CDR3 nucleotides are TGCGCCAGCAACCCGACAGGGTCGAACACTGAAGCTTTCTTT. The encoded protein is CASNPTGSNTEAFF. V is TRBV5-1 and J is TRBJ1-1; 7 nucleotides line up with TRBD1. V lost 6 bases, J lost 1 base, and 6 bases stayed unmatched. Germline V CDR1 and CDR2: SGHRS, YFSETQ. This CDR3 contains 14 residues. The variable domain in full, completed from reference TRBV5-1 and TRBJ1-1, reads KAGVTQTPRYLIKTRGQQVTLSCSPISGHRSVSWYQQTPGQGLQFLFEYFSETQRNKGNFPGRFSGRQFSNSRSEMNVSTLELGDSALYLCASNPTGSNTEAFFGQGTRLTVV.

This chain connects TRBV11-3 to TRBJ1-3; D uncertain. Deletions cut 1 base from V and 3 bases from J, with 4 bases between. Germline V lookup: CDR1 SGHNT, CDR2 YENEEA. The CDR3 consists of 13 residues. The CDR3, as DNA: TGTGCCAGCAGCTTAGGCATTGGAAACACCATATATTTT. Its translation is CASSLGIGNTIYF.

The chain links TRBV9 to TRBJ2-7, with 9 bases identical to TRBD1. V shed 4 bases and J 7 bases; nucleotides not matched to a gene: 12. From germline, CDR1 is SGDLS and CDR2 YYNGEE. The CDR3 totals 15 residues. The DNA for the CDR3 is TGTGCCAGCAGCCCGTGGGGGACAGGGCGAGGAGAGCAGTACTTC. This encodes CASSPWGTGRGEQYF. Drawing the rest from reference TRBV9 and TRBJ2-7, the complete variable domain is DSGVTQTPKHLITATGQRVTLRCSPRSGDLSVYWYQQSLDQGLQFLIQYYNGEERAKGNILERFSAQQFPDLHSELNLSSLELGDSALYFCASSPWGTGRGEQYFGPGTRLTVT.

This sequence joins TRBV7-2 and TRBJ1-6; possible D gene TRBD1, 5 bases. The germline V gene has CDR1 SGHTA and CDR2 FQGNSA. Trimming left V 0 bases short and J 12 bases short, with 6 bases between. CDR3 length: 12 residues. The CDR3 nucleotides are TGTGCCAGCAGCTTAGCAGGACAACCCCTCCACTTT. Translating gives CASSLAGQPLHF.

V gene TRBV5-6 combines with J gene TRBJ2-1, with TRBD2 matching over 12 bases. The V and J ends lost 4 bases and 10 bases, in that order; junction bases with no gene match: 15. This CDR3 is built from 17 residues. The germline V gene encodes CDR1 SGHDT and CDR2 YYEEEE. CDR3 protein: CASSLPRLAGGRNEQFF. DNA of the CDR3: TGTGCCAGCAGCCTTCCCCGCCTAGCGGGGGGGAGAAACGAGCAGTTCTTC.

J is TRBJ2-1 and V is TRBV6-5; no definite D call. The CDR3 is 14 residues long. V lost 2 bases, J lost 4 bases, and 9 bases lay in between. Looked up from germline, CDR1 is MNHEY and CDR2 is SVGAGI. In DNA, the CDR3 is TGTGCCAGCAGTTACCCCCCAAGGTACAATGAGCAGTTCTTC. Translated: CASSYPPRYNEQFF.

The chain has TRBV7-2 and TRBJ1-1; no definite D call. The length of the CDR3 is 14 residues. With 5 bases removed from V and 5 bases from J, the gap between germline ends came to 15 bases. Germline values: CDR1 SGHTA, CDR2 FQGNSA. Written as DNA, the CDR3 is TGTGCCAGCAGCCGCATTTACGGAGGAACTGAAGCTTTCTTT. Protein product: CASSRIYGGTEAFF.

The chain has TRBV6-1 and TRBJ1-1; 7 bases are a match to TRBD1. Germline CDR1 and CDR2: MNHNS and SASEGT. The CDR3 is made up of 14 amino acids. V shed 2 bases, J shed 10 bases, and the junction held 10 bases outside the gene matches. The CDR3 DNA follows: TGTGCCAGCAGTGAAAGGACAGGCCTTTTAGGAGCTTTCTTT. Protein: CASSERTGLLGAFF.

This chain uses TRBV30 with TRBJ2-7; D is undetermined. The CDR3 spans 13 residues. V was pared by 7 bases and J by 6 bases, with 19 bases between. Germline V gene sequence: CDR1 GTSNPN, CDR2 SVGIG (reference sequence). CDR3 amino acids: CASPGRVYGEQYF. In DNA, the CDR3 is TGTGCCTCCCCAGGTCGGGTCTATGGCGAGCAGTACTTC.

The chain is built from TRBV27 and TRBJ2-5, with TRBD1 matching 9 bases. The CDR3 is 15 residues long. V was clipped by 2 bases and J by 0 bases; unmatched bases: 1. Germline values: CDR1 MNHEY, CDR2 SMNVEV (reference sequence). The CDR3 DNA reads as TGTGCCAGCAGTTTAGGGACAGGGTACCAAGAGACCCAGTACTTC. As protein: CASSLGTGYQETQYF.

In DNA, the CDR3 is TGCGCCAGCAGCTCCGGGACAGGGAGTTGGACAGATACGCAGTATTTT. This gives the protein CASSSGTGSWTDTQYF. V and J are TRBV5-1 and TRBJ2-3; 9 bases agree with TRBD1. The germline CDR1 and CDR2 sequences are SGHRS and YFSETQ. The J segment lost 3 bases and the V segment lost 3 bases, leaving 8 bases of the junction unmatched. The CDR3 consists of 16 residues.